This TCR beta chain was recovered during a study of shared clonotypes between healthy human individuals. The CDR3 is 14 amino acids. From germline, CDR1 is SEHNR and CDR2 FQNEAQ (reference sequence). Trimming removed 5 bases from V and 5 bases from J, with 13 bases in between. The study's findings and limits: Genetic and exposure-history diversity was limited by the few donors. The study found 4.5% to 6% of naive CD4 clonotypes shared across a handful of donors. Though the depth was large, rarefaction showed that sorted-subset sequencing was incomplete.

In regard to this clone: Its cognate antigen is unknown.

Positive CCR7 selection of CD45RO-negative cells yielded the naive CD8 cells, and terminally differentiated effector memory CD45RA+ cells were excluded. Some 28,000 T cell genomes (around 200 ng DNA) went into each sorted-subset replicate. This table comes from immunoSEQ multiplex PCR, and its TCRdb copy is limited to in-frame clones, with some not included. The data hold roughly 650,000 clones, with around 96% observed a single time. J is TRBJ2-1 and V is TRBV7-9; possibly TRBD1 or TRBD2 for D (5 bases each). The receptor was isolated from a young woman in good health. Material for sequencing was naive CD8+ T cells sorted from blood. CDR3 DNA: TGTGCCAGCAGCATCCGGGACGGAGACAATGAGCAGTTCTTC. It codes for CASSIRDGDNEQFF.